Presented here are 22 T cell receptor beta chains from one specimen sequenced in a study of spatial heterogeneity in lung cancer. TCRdb processed the 5' RACE reads anew with MiXCR; each CDR3 protein has one entry. The table has roughly 21,000 distinct CDR3 sequences, approximately 3% seen once; the top ten hold around 30%. Indicated time point: sample taken at primary tumor resection. The authors sequenced whole RNA from tumor, nontumor lung or frozen PBMC without sorting. Material: PBMCs, obtained at surgery. These receptors were collected from a female donor with early-stage non-small cell lung cancer.

This clonotype was seen repeatedly, ten times or more. The rearrangement links TRBV9 to TRBJ2-3; 7 bases fit TRBD2. CDR1 and CDR2 from the germline V gene are SGDLS and YYNGEE. This CDR3 has 16 amino acids. V gave up 4 bases and J gave up 5 bases; unmatched junction bases: 13. The CDR3 DNA sequence: TGTGCCAGCAGCCTTCCATTTAGCGGGTTTCGAGATACGCAGTATTTT. This sequence encodes CASSLPFSGFRDTQYF.

This clonotype has at least ten counts. The chain combines TRBV7-6 with TRBJ2-1, with D possibly being TRBD2 (6 bases). V gave up 6 bases and J gave up 4 bases, with 16 bases separating them. This CDR3 has 15 residues. The germline gives CDR1 SGHVS, CDR2 FNYEAQ. The CDR3 loop is CASRYRDSSYNEQFF. The CDR3 DNA follows: TGTGCCAGCAGGTACCGGGACTCATCGTACAATGAGCAGTTCTTC.

This clonotype was detected many times. This chain joins TRBV7-2 and TRBJ2-7; 9 nucleotides match TRBD2. The germline gives CDR1 SGHTA, CDR2 FQGNSA. The CDR3 has 18 residues. V was pared by 1 base and J by 1 base, with 11 bases of the junction left unmatched. The CDR3 DNA is TGTGCCAGCAGCTTAGATAGGGGACTAGCAATTTCTTCCTACGAGCAGTACTTC. Translation: CASSLDRGLAISSYEQYF.

As regards this clonotype: Germline and junction disagree at one end, which may indicate a read error. The chain employs TRBV3-1 and TRBJ2-2; weak D call: TRBD1 (5 bases). Per germline, CDR1 LGHDT and CDR2 YNNKEL (reference sequence). The CDR3 is 13 residues long. The CDR3 region is CATSRAGSGELFF. CDR3 bases: TGTGCCACCAGCAGGGCTGGCAGCGGGGAGCTGTTTTTT. The full variable domain, completed using reference TRBV3-1 and TRBJ2-2, is DTAVSQTPKYLVTQMGNDKSIKCEQNLGHDTMYWYKQDSKKFLKIMFSYNNKELIINETVPNRFSPKSPDKAHLNLHINSLELGDSAVYFCATSRAGSGELFFGEGSRLTVL.

This clonotype was found many times. The CDR3 sequence: CASSTQGMVTEAFF. CDR3 bases: TGTGCCAGCAGTACCCAGGGGATGGTAACTGAAGCTTTCTTT. This chain connects TRBV12-3 or TRBV12-4 to TRBJ1-1; D possibly corresponds to TRBD1 (6 bases). Trimming left V 5 bases short and J 5 bases short, with 15 bases between. The CDR3 loop spans 14 amino acids.

In its sample, this clonotype was seen many times. The V call is TRBV5-4, the J call TRBJ1-2; no firm D call. Trimming removed 4 bases from V and 9 bases from J, with 19 bases in between. CDR1 SGHNT and CDR2 YYREEE come from the germline V gene (reference sequence). CDR3 size: 14 residues. The CDR3 DNA follows: TGTGCCAGCAGCGTGCGTGCTCTCAAGGACCGCTACACCTTC. Translation gives CASSVRALKDRYTF.

CDR3 coding DNA: TGTGCCAGCAGACCGGGACTAGCGGGAGTTGGGGACACCGGGGAGCTGTTTTTT. Encoded protein: CASRPGLAGVGDTGELFF. The chain couples TRBV7-9 to TRBJ2-2; 14 nucleotides line up with TRBD2. The CDR3 runs to 18 residues. V trimming: 6 bases; J trimming: 3 bases; junction bases outside the gene matches: 9. Looked up from germline, CDR1 is SEHNR and CDR2 is FQNEAQ (reference sequence).

This clonotype was detected many times. V and J are TRBV11-2 and TRBJ2-1; D remains ambiguous. This CDR3 contains 14 residues. Trimming left V 1 base short and J 4 bases short, with 8 bases between. Germline CDR1 SGHAT, CDR2 FQNNGV. CDR3 region: CASSLGWSYNEQFF. The DNA of the CDR3 is TGTGCCAGCAGCTTAGGGTGGTCATACAATGAGCAGTTCTTC.

This clonotype was recorded many times. J is TRBJ2-7 and V is TRBV11-2; possibly TRBD2 for D (6 bases). Germline loops: CDR1 SGHAT, CDR2 FQNNGV. The V and J ends lost 3 bases and 1 base respectively, with 10 bases between them. The CDR3 runs to 14 residues. The CDR3 bases are TGTGCCAGCAGCTTCGGGGAGGCTTCCTACGAGCAGTACTTC. It codes for CASSFGEASYEQYF.

This clonotype was recorded at least ten times. The chain joins TRBV18 to TRBJ2-3, with no clear D. Germline assignment: CDR1 KGHSH and CDR2 LQKENI. V lost 0 bases and J lost 3, with 13 bases in between. This CDR3 has 16 residues. DNA for the CDR3: TGTGCCAGCTCACCACCGGCTGTCGTCCAAACAGATACGCAGTATTTT. The encoded protein is CASSPPAVVQTDTQYF.

This clonotype showed up many times. This chain uses TRBV20-1 with TRBJ2-1; D call uncertain. The CDR3 consists of 13 residues. The V gene's germline CDR1 is DFQATT and CDR2 SNEGSKA (reference sequence). V lost 4 bases, J lost 5 bases, and 12 bases lay in between. In nucleotides, the CDR3 is TGCAGTGCTAAGGTACCGAGAGACAATGAGCAGTTCTTC. Translated, it gives CSAKVPRDNEQFF.

Many counts were recorded for this clonotype. The rearrangement joins TRBV5-1 to TRBJ2-2, with unresolved D. The length of the CDR3 is 13 residues. Germline lookup yields CDR1 SGHRS and CDR2 YFSETQ. Trimming stripped 0 bases from V and 4 bases from J, with 4 bases between. CDR3 in DNA: TGCGCCAGCAGCTTGGGTCCCACCGGGGAGCTGTTTTTT. Translation gives CASSLGPTGELFF.

This clonotype has more than one count but fewer than ten. The rearrangement joins TRBV6-1 to TRBJ1-2; no clear D gene. With 2 bases removed from V and 6 bases from J, the gap between germline ends came to 7 bases. This CDR3 has 12 residues. Germline lookup yields CDR1 MNHNS and CDR2 SASEGT. This CDR3 is CASSELSNGYTF. The CDR3 bases are TGTGCCAGCAGTGAACTGTCGAATGGCTACACCTTC.

This clonotype was recorded many times. This chain connects TRBV5-6 to TRBJ2-2; 9 positions agree with TRBD2. The CDR3 extends over 17 amino acids. Germline loops: CDR1 SGHDT, CDR2 YYEEEE. The V and J ends lost 3 bases and 4 bases, in that order; junction bases with no gene match: 10. CDR3 nucleotides: TGTGCCAGCAGCTGGAGACTAGCGGTCAAGGGCACCGGGGAGCTGTTTTTT. This codes for CASSWRLAVKGTGELFF.

This clonotype was seen repeatedly, ten times or more. The chain employs TRBV28 and TRBJ2-3; 12 bases are shared with TRBD2. After removal of 4 bases from V and 2 bases from J, the junction contained 10 bases not matched to a gene. The germline CDR1 and CDR2 sequences are MDHEN and SYDVKM. CDR3 size: 18 residues. The CDR3 nucleotides are TGTGCCAGCAGTTCCTCCTTCCGACTAGCGGGAGACACAGATACGCAGTATTTT. Translating it yields CASSSSFRLAGDTDTQYF.

This clonotype was observed many times. The J gene is TRBJ1-5, the V gene TRBV24-1; D uncertain. This CDR3 region has 13 residues. CDR1 and CDR2 (germline): KGHDR, SFDVKD. Trimming pared 6 bases from V and 4 bases from J, leaving 9 bases between. The CDR3 loop is CATSRNGNQPQHF. In DNA, the CDR3 is TGTGCCACCAGTAGGAATGGGAATCAGCCCCAGCATTTT.

This clonotype was detected ten times or more. This rearrangement joins TRBV6-1 to TRBJ1-1; D is perhaps TRBD1 (5 bases). The CDR3 consists of 15 residues. Deletions cut 8 bases from V and 1 base from J, with 17 bases between. The germline CDR1 and CDR2 sequences are MNHNS and SASEGT. The chain's CDR3 is CASLSGTAANTEAFF. CDR3 bases: TGTGCCAGCCTTTCCGGGACGGCGGCGAACACTGAAGCTTTCTTT.

Ten or more counts support this clonotype. The J gene is TRBJ1-1, the V gene TRBV7-9; the D gene is possibly TRBD1 (5 bases). V was pared by 0 bases and J by 5 bases, with 10 bases between. Germline values: CDR1 SEHNR, CDR2 FQNEAQ (reference sequence). The CDR3 has 14 residues. The CDR3 sequence: CASSLAGADTEAFF. DNA for the CDR3: TGTGCCAGCAGCTTAGCAGGGGCCGATACTGAAGCTTTCTTT. Full variable domain (rest looked up from reference TRBV7-9 and TRBJ1-1): DTGVSQNPRHKITKRGQNVTFRCDPISEHNRLYWYRQTLGQGPEFLTYFQNEAQLEKSRLLSDRFSAERPKGSFSTLEIQRTEQGDSAMYLCASSLAGADTEAFFGQGTRLTVV.

This clonotype has a count of ten or more. The rearrangement links TRBV7-3 to TRBJ2-1; 12 nucleotides line up with TRBD2. This CDR3 region has 13 residues. V shed 5 bases and J 13 bases; nucleotides not matched to a gene: 6. Germline V gene sequence: CDR1 SGHTA, CDR2 FQGTGA. CDR3 sequence reads: CASSDWTSGVQFF. CDR3 sequence (DNA): TGTGCCAGCAGCGACTGGACTAGCGGGGTACAGTTCTTC.

This clonotype was recorded a few times. Germline is not matched at one junction end, which may reflect a read error. The chain has TRBV9 and TRBJ2-1; weak D call: TRBD2 (6 bases). The CDR3 is made up of 12 amino acids. Looked up from germline, CDR1 is SGDLS and CDR2 is YYNGEE. CDR3 bases: TGTGCCAGCAGCGAGGACTACGATGAGCAGTTCTTC. Translating gives CASSEDYDEQFF.

This clonotype was counted many times. CDR3 amino acids: CASSVAGDDGYTF. In DNA, the CDR3 is TGTGCCAGCAGCGTAGCAGGGGACGATGGCTACACCTTC. This chain links TRBV9 with TRBJ1-2; possibly TRBD1 for D (6 bases). The germline V gene encodes CDR1 SGDLS and CDR2 YYNGEE. V lost 0 bases and J lost 6, with 9 bases in between. The CDR3 totals 13 residues.

The chain employs TRBV30 and TRBJ2-7; tentative D call: TRBD1 (6 bases). Germline V lookup: CDR1 GTSNPN, CDR2 SVGIG (reference sequence). This CDR3 spans 13 amino acids. The V end was cut by 3 bases, the J end by 4 bases, with 13 bases between. CDR3 in amino acids: CAWRTGNFYEQYF. CDR3 coding DNA: TGTGCCTGGAGAACAGGGAACTTTTACGAGCAGTACTTC.